The 6 T cell receptor beta chains listed next were all sequenced from one sample in a study of blood T cell repertoires in COVID-19. The protocol was immunoSEQ multiplex PCR, while the TCRdb copy is restricted to in-frame clones and leaves out a portion. The sample has around 120,000 clones, around 76% seen once; the top ten hold 2% to 2.5%. Sequencing was carried out using peripheral blood. These receptor sequences come from a man in his 70s with acute or convalescent COVID-19.

V is TRBV3-1 (or the pseudogene TRBV3-2) and J is TRBJ1-3; 7 nucleotides match TRBD1. Germline V gene data show CDR1 as LGHDT and CDR2 as YNNKEL (reference sequence). V shed 3 bases, J shed 3 bases, and the junction held 8 bases outside the gene matches. The CDR3 contains 16 residues. CDR3 sequence reads: CASSHQGTAHGNTIYF. CDR3 DNA: TGTGCCAGCAGCCATCAAGGGACAGCTCATGGAAACACCATATATTTT.

The rearrangement joins TRBV18 to TRBJ1-2; maybe TRBD1 (5 bases). This CDR3 has 14 amino acids. The V end lost 2 bases, the J end lost 1 base, and 8 bases lay between the germline ends. The germline V gene encodes CDR1 KGHSH and CDR2 LQKENI. CDR3 sequence reads: CASSPVRDNYGYTF. Here the CDR3 DNA reads TGTGCCAGCTCACCAGTCAGGGATAACTATGGCTACACCTTC.

The gene calls are TRBV5-4 and TRBJ1-1, with D tentatively TRBD1 (5 bases). Germline-derived CDR1 and CDR2 are SGHNT and YYREEE (reference sequence). V dropped 6 bases and J dropped 2 bases, with 14 bases sitting between them. The CDR3 spans 14 residues. The CDR3 coding sequence is TGTGCCAGCAAGGCCGGGGGATTTAACACTGAAGCTTTCTTT. This sequence encodes CASKAGGFNTEAFF.

The rearrangement joins TRBV7-2 to TRBJ1-4, with a tentative D call TRBD1 (5 bases). The CDR3 covers 14 residues. Germline loops: CDR1 SGHTA, CDR2 FQGNSA. Trimming stripped 5 bases from V and 3 bases from J, with 10 bases between. The CDR3 bases are TGTGCCAGCAGCCTAGACAGCTCTAATGAAAAACTGTTTTTT. Its protein is CASSLDSSNEKLFF.

The rearrangement joins TRBV19 to TRBJ2-3; 8 nucleotides agree with TRBD2. The V and J ends lost 3 bases and 2 bases, in that order; junction bases with no gene match: 4. Germline CDR1 reads LNHDA; CDR2 reads SQIVND (reference sequence). The CDR3 runs 15 residues. CDR3 DNA sequence: TGTGCCAGTAGTATGGCGGGGGGAAACACAGATACGCAGTATTTT. Amino acids: CASSMAGGNTDTQYF.

V gene TRBV9 combines with J gene TRBJ2-7, with TRBD2 matching over 9 bases. The length of the CDR3 is 15 residues. Germline trimming cut 4 bases from V and 2 bases from J; bases unmatched to any gene: 7. The germline CDR1 and CDR2 sequences are SGDLS and YYNGEE. In DNA form, the CDR3 reads TGTGCCAGCAGCCCCAGACTAGCGGCCGCCTACGAGCAGTACTTC. It codes for CASSPRLAAAYEQYF.